The T cell receptor (beta chain) described here comes from a study of T cells expressing NK-cell markers. No DNA is given; TCRdb re-called the 5' RACE reads and lists each CDR3 protein once. The sample is made up of fewer than 6,500 distinct CDR3 sequences, and the top ten hold roughly 13% of it. With respect to this clonotype: Its target is unknown.

The study's findings and limits: Dominant NKG2C+ clonotypes in about six donors made up about 1.0-7.0% of CD8+ T cells. The leading position in the CD3+CD56-NKG2C+ fraction of a few donors also went to these clonotypes.

Sequencing was carried out using blood T cells: a sorted CD56 or NKG2C T cell subset, CD4+ or CD8+ T cells, or bulk PBMC T cells (not recorded which). The TCR comes from a man younger than 35 in good health.

The CDR3 is CASSYGTGTDNSPLHF. The chain uses TRBV6-5 and TRBJ1-6; TCRdb selects TRBD1, and the lack of DNA leaves this call unchecked. Germline CDR1 and CDR2: MNHEY and SVGAGI. The CDR3 is 16 amino acids.